A selection of T cell receptor beta chains follows, all from one sample in a study of beta chain features in type 1 diabetes. Libraries were prepared by immunoSEQ multiplex PCR; TCRdb keeps only in-frame clonotypes and omits some of them. Of about 150,000 clones in the sample, roughly a tenth are singletons; the top ten hold under 1.5%. Sequencing input: naive CD4+ T cells from blood. The receptors derive from a man aged 18-30 years in good health. CDR3s include the opening cysteine and the closing phenylalanine or tryptophan. D genes are given only for firm matches. Clone size appears in some rows only: once, few, many, or a class for an expanded clone.

>TRBV28|NA|TRBD1|TRBJ2-1
CASSSGQGNNEQFF
TGTGCCAGCAGCTCGGGACAGGGGAACAATGAGCAGTTCTTC
>TRBV7-2|NA|NA|TRBJ2-5
CASSSRQGGVKETQYF
TGTGCCAGCAGCTCAAGACAGGGAGGTGTTAAAGAGACCCAGTACTTC
>TRBV5-1|NA|NA|TRBJ1-6
CASSSGGTYNSPLHF
TGCGCCAGCAGCTCTGGGGGCACCTATAATTCACCCCTCCACTTT
>TRBV19|few|TRBD1|TRBJ2-4
CATQTGALAKNIQYF
TGTGCCACCCAGACAGGGGCCTTAGCCAAAAACATTCAGTACTTC
>TRBV7-2|few|NA|TRBJ1-6
CASSLVQANSPLHF
TGTGCCAGCAGCTTAGTCCAGGCAAATTCACCCCTCCACTTT
>TRBV5-1|NA|NA|TRBJ2-6
CASSLEASGANVLTF
TGCGCCAGCAGCTTGGAAGCCTCTGGGGCCAACGTCCTGACTTTC
>TRBV6-6|once|TRBD2|TRBJ2-2
CASSYLLAENTGELFF
TGTGCCAGCAGTTACCTCCTAGCGGAAAACACCGGGGAGCTGTTTTTT
>TRBV7-9|few|NA|TRBJ1-2
CASSLPDQGTRGYTF
TGTGCCAGCAGCTTACCCGACCAGGGAACGAGGGGCTACACCTTC
>TRBV28|few|TRBD1|TRBJ2-7
CASSPTPTGAEQYF
TGTGCCAGCAGTCCGACACCTACAGGGGCCGAGCAGTACTTC
>TRBV30|few|TRBD1|TRBJ1-2
CAWSGRTGTDGYTF
TGTGCCTGGAGTGGGAGGACAGGGACGGATGGCTACACCTTC
>TRBV9|many|TRBD2|TRBJ2-1
CASSFLAGGQDEQFF
TGTGCCAGCAGCTTTCTAGCGGGGGGGCAGGATGAGCAGTTCTTC